The rows below give T cell receptor beta chains drawn from one sample of a study of blood T cell repertoires in COVID-19. Produced via immunoSEQ multiplex PCR; TCRdb's table is partial and in-frame only. The sample shows about 100,000 clones, 65% to 90% of them seen only once. The sequenced material came from PBMCs or T cells enriched from blood (not recorded which). Every receptor here comes from a woman between 45 and 60 years old who had recovered from COVID-19. CDR3s include the opening cysteine and the closing phenylalanine or tryptophan. The D gene is left open where the match is weak. Size is stated for part of the rows, as once, few or many counts, or as a class when the clone is expanded.

DNA,CDR3,V,size,J,D
TGTGCCAGCAGCGCCCTTGCAGGAAAGGATGGCTACACCTTC,CASSALAGKDGYTF,TRBV5-4,-,TRBJ1-2,-
TGTGCCAGCAGCTTGGCGTCCGCCAGGGGGCGGGGAGATACGCAGTATTTT,CASSLASARGRGDTQYF,TRBV5-4,-,TRBJ2-3,TRBD1
TGTGCCAGCAGTTTAGCGGGGCGCACAGATACGCAGTATTTT,CASSLAGRTDTQYF,TRBV2,-,TRBJ2-3,TRBD2
TGTGCCTTTGGGGACAGCTACTATGGCTACACCTTC,CAFGDSYYGYTF,TRBV6-5,-,TRBJ1-2,TRBD1
TGTGCCAGCAGCTTCGGAGAGGGTAACGAGCAGTACTTC,CASSFGEGNEQYF,TRBV7-3,-,TRBJ2-7,-
TGTGCCAGCAGCCGGGGTTACCAAGAGACCCAGTACTTC,CASSRGYQETQYF,TRBV7-3,once,TRBJ2-5,-
TGTGCCACCCACGCCAGGTCCCAAGAGACCCAGTACTTC,CATHARSQETQYF,TRBV2,-,TRBJ2-5,-
TGTGCCACCAGCAGATTGGCCGTCGCCTACGAGCAGTACTTC,CATSRLAVAYEQYF,TRBV15,-,TRBJ2-7,-
TGCAGCGTTCTGCCCCTGCCCGGACTCACTGAAGCTTTCTTT,CSVLPLPGLTEAFF,TRBV29-1,-,TRBJ1-1,-
TGTGCCAGCTCACTAACTGACTTTGCTGAGCAGTTCTTC,CASSLTDFAEQFF,TRBV18,once,TRBJ2-1,-
TGTGCCAGCAGAGGGACTTTCGGGGGTGGCTACACCTTC,CASRGTFGGGYTF,TRBV2,once,TRBJ1-2,-
TGTGCCAGTACGGATGGGACAGGCCGCCTGAAGAGCTATGGCTACACCTTC,CASTDGTGRLKSYGYTF,TRBV19,-,TRBJ1-2,TRBD1
TGTGCCATCAGGGGGGACAGGGGTGACTACGAGCAGTACTTC,CAIRGDRGDYEQYF,TRBV10-3,-,TRBJ2-7,TRBD1
TGTGCCACCAGAACAGGGGGCGCGGGGAACACTGAAGCTTTCTTT,CATRTGGAGNTEAFF,TRBV24-1,-,TRBJ1-1,TRBD1
TGTGCCAGCAGTTTCGGGACAGGGGCTAGTCAGCCCCAGCATTTT,CASSFGTGASQPQHF,TRBV28,-,TRBJ1-5,TRBD1
TGCGCCAGCACCCCGGGACAGGCAATTAACTATGGCTACACCTTC,CASTPGQAINYGYTF,TRBV5-1,-,TRBJ1-2,TRBD1
TGCAGCGTTGGTGATTCAGGAATTAATGAAAAACTGTTTTTT,CSVGDSGINEKLFF,TRBV29-1,few,TRBJ1-4,-
TGTGCCAGCAGCCCGGACAGGGGAAACACTGAAGCTTTCTTT,CASSPDRGNTEAFF,TRBV7-9,-,TRBJ1-1,TRBD1
TGTGCCAGCAGCTTAGCAGGGTCTGGAAACACCATATATTTT,CASSLAGSGNTIYF,TRBV11-2,few,TRBJ1-3,-
TGTGCCAGCAGCCCCCTTGACAGACCTAACTATGGCTACACCTTC,CASSPLDRPNYGYTF,TRBV3-1/TRBV3-2,-,TRBJ1-2,-
TGTGCCAGCAGTGCACAGGGAGTCTCTCTCATTGAAGCTTTCTTT,CASSAQGVSLIEAFF,TRBV25-1,-,TRBJ1-1,-
TGTGCCAGCAGTCCCGGGACATTGAACACCGGGGAGCTGTTTTTT,CASSPGTLNTGELFF,TRBV28,-,TRBJ2-2,-
TGTGCCAGTAGTATAGGGGACAATAGGACGTTCTTC,CASSIGDNRTFF,TRBV19,-,TRBJ2-1,-
TGTGCCAGCAGGCAATACACAGGGGGTGGCGCTGAAGCTTTCTTT,CASRQYTGGGAEAFF,TRBV27,-,TRBJ1-1,TRBD1
TGCGCCAGCAGCAATAGCGGGGCCCAATACGAGCAGTACTTC,CASSNSGAQYEQYF,TRBV5-1,-,TRBJ2-7,TRBD2
TGTGCCAGCAGCTCTACAACCGGGACTAGCGGGGGCTTAGAGACCCAGTACTTC,CASSSTTGTSGGLETQYF,TRBV28,-,TRBJ2-5,TRBD2
TGTGCCAGTAGTATGACTGCTGACTATGGCTACACCTTC,CASSMTADYGYTF,TRBV19,-,TRBJ1-2,-
TGTGCCAGCAGCTTACGAATGTCGGCAGGAAATCAGCCCCAGCATTTT,CASSLRMSAGNQPQHF,TRBV7-2,-,TRBJ1-5,-
TGCGCCAGCAGCTTTGGGAGGGGTAGCTCCTACGAGCAGTACTTC,CASSFGRGSSYEQYF,TRBV5-1,-,TRBJ2-7,TRBD2
TGTGCCAGCAGCCCACGTCGACGGCCTCTAGCGGTCCCCTACGAGCAGTACTTC,CASSPRRRPLAVPYEQYF,TRBV3-1/TRBV3-2,-,TRBJ2-7,TRBD2
TGTGCCAGTAGTATAGGGACAGGGGGCGGATTAGAGACCCAGTACTTC,CASSIGTGGGLETQYF,TRBV19,-,TRBJ2-5,TRBD1
TGCGCCAGCAGCTTGAATCCAGGGGAAGTCGGAAAACTGTTTTTT,CASSLNPGEVGKLFF,TRBV5-1,-,TRBJ1-4,-
TGTGCCAGCAGCCCCACCAGGGGGTTAGCCTACGAGCAGTACTTC,CASSPTRGLAYEQYF,TRBV3-1/TRBV3-2,-,TRBJ2-7,TRBD1
TGTGCCAGCAGTTACTCGGGAAGGACAGGGTACGAGCAGTACTTC,CASSYSGRTGYEQYF,TRBV6-5,-,TRBJ2-7,TRBD1
TGTGCCAGTAGTCCCGCACAGGGGGCTTATGGAAACACCATATATTTT,CASSPAQGAYGNTIYF,TRBV19,few,TRBJ1-3,TRBD1
TGTGCCAGCAGTCCCGGGACACAAAGGGGGACTGAAGCTTTCTTT,CASSPGTQRGTEAFF,TRBV5-6,-,TRBJ1-1,-
TGCGCCAGCAGCCAAGATATACGAGGTGGAGCTTTCTTT,CASSQDIRGGAFF,TRBV4-1,-,TRBJ1-1,-
TGTGCCAGCCATGCCGGGACAGGGTTGCGGAAAGCTTTCTTT,CASHAGTGLRKAFF,TRBV28,few,TRBJ1-1,TRBD1
TGTGCCAGCAGCATCGATACAGGGATTGGGACTGAAGCTTTCTTT,CASSIDTGIGTEAFF,TRBV7-9,-,TRBJ1-1,-
TGTGCCAGCAGCTTAGCAGGCGCCGGGAGCACAGATACGCAGTATTTT,CASSLAGAGSTDTQYF,TRBV7-8,-,TRBJ2-3,-
TGCGCCAGCAGCCAAGATTTTAGTAGGGGGTCCATTGGCTACACCTTC,CASSQDFSRGSIGYTF,TRBV4-1,-,TRBJ1-2,-
TGTGCCAGCAGTGCCAGGGGGGATGAGCAGTTCTTC,CASSARGDEQFF,TRBV6-6,-,TRBJ2-1,-
TGTGCCAGTAGTAGGCTAGCGGGAGTGTACAATGAGCAGTTCTTC,CASSRLAGVYNEQFF,TRBV19,-,TRBJ2-1,TRBD2
TGTGCCAGCAGTAACAGGGTGATCTCGGAGACCCAGTACTTC,CASSNRVISETQYF,TRBV27,-,TRBJ2-5,-